This T cell receptor (beta chain) was documented in a study of tumor-infiltrating lymphocytes in oesophageal squamous cell carcinoma. TCRdb called the PCR reads again in MiXCR, with one record for every CDR3 protein. The sample has 15,000 to 20,000 distinct CDR3 sequences; around 40% are singletons. Between the trimmed V and J ends, which lost 0 bases and 0 bases, there was a span of 17 bases. From germline, CDR1 is SGHVS and CDR2 FNYEAQ. This CDR3 is 18 amino acids long. The V and J genes are TRBV7-6 and TRBJ1-1; D might be TRBD1 (6 bases). The TCR comes from a female donor with esophageal squamous cell carcinoma. The source material was normal esophageal tissue next to the tumor. The CDR3 loop reads CASSLAVGGALLNTEAFF. For the CDR3, the DNA is TGTGCCAGCAGCTTAGCGGTAGGGGGGGCCCTTCTGAACACTGAAGCTTTCTTT.